Shown below are 9 T cell receptor beta chains from a single sample sequenced in a study of OX40 agonist ivuxolimab in advanced cancers. The assay was immunoSEQ multiplex PCR, and TCRdb's table has in-frame clones only and misses some. The table includes around 26,000 clones, approximately 90% detected once. Sample: CD4+ or CD8+ T cells sorted from blood, taken in a trial of the OX40 agonist ivuxolimab. The receptors were gathered from an adult with an advanced solid tumor such as melanoma, head and neck, liver or kidney cancer.

The rearrangement links TRBV6-5 to TRBJ2-1; 7 positions agree with TRBD1. CDR1 MNHEY and CDR2 SVGAGI come from the germline V gene. V was pared by 7 bases and J by 8 bases, with 2 bases of the junction left unmatched. This CDR3 is built from 11 residues. CDR3 residues: CASKGADEQFF. The CDR3 DNA reads as TGTGCCAGCAAGGGGGCCGATGAGCAGTTCTTC.

The rearrangement uses TRBV7-2 and TRBJ2-1; 7 nucleotides agree with TRBD1. The CDR3 runs to 14 residues. Germline V lookup: CDR1 SGHTA, CDR2 FQGNSA. Trimming removed 2 bases from V and 8 bases from J; junction bases left unmatched: 6. The CDR3 nucleotides are TGTGCCAGCAGCTTACCTAGGACAGGTGATGAGCAGTTCTTC. Amino acids: CASSLPRTGDEQFF.

The V and J genes are TRBV7-9 and TRBJ2-1, with 8 bases aligning to TRBD2. This CDR3 has 16 residues. Germline CDR1 reads SEHNR; CDR2 reads FQNEAQ (reference sequence). Trimming cost V 4 bases and J 4 bases; bases outside gene matches: 9. CDR3 protein: CASSSTGTRRYNEQFF. The CDR3 DNA sequence: TGTGCCAGCAGCTCCACCGGGACTAGACGATACAATGAGCAGTTCTTC. The full variable domain, its missing parts supplied by reference TRBV7-9 and TRBJ2-1, is DTGVSQNPRHKITKRGQNVTFRCDPISEHNRLYWYRQTLGQGPEFLTYFQNEAQLEKSRLLSDRFSAERPKGSFSTLEIQRTEQGDSAMYLCASSSTGTRRYNEQFFGPGTRLTVL.

This chain joins TRBV19 and TRBJ2-7; D is undetermined. The CDR3 is made up of 16 amino acids. Germline assignment: CDR1 LNHDA and CDR2 SQIVND (reference sequence). Trimming stripped 0 bases from V and 0 bases from J, with 12 bases between. The CDR3 bases are TGTGCCAGTAGTATAGATCTGGACGGATCCTCCTACGAGCAGTACTTC. Its protein is CASSIDLDGSSYEQYF.

This chain links TRBV27 with TRBJ1-2; D not certain. Trimming pared 2 bases from V and 8 bases from J, leaving 12 bases between. The CDR3 contains 13 residues. Looked up from germline, CDR1 is MNHEY and CDR2 is SMNVEV (reference sequence). CDR3 amino acids: CASSLKGPGGYTF. The CDR3 DNA sequence: TGTGCCAGCAGTTTAAAGGGCCCAGGAGGCTACACCTTC.

Of note for this clone: At one of its ends the junction is not consistent with the germline gene, which may arise from a read error. This sequence joins TRBV7-7 and TRBJ2-5; D is possibly TRBD1 or TRBD2 (6 bases each). This CDR3 spans 16 amino acids. Per the germline V gene, CDR1 is SSHAT and CDR2 is FNYEAQ (reference sequence). CDR3 in DNA: TGTGCTAGCAGCCTCAAAGGCCAGGGGAGGCAAAAGACCCAGTACTTC. It translates to CASSLKGQGRQKTQYF.

The V call is TRBV5-5, the J call TRBJ2-3; maybe TRBD2 (6 bases). The CDR3 loop spans 15 amino acids. CDR1 and CDR2 from the germline V gene are SGHKS and YYEKEE (reference sequence). The ends were cut back, 6 bases at V and 2 bases at J, with 16 bases in the middle. Here the CDR3 reads CASNSGTLITDTQYF. The CDR3 bases are TGTGCCAGCAACTCCGGGACTTTAATCACAGATACGCAGTATTTT.

The rearrangement joins TRBV4-1 to TRBJ1-2; D remains unclear. There are 13 residues in the CDR3. With 4 bases removed from V and 4 bases from J, the gap between germline ends came to 10 bases. In germline, CDR1 is MGHRA, CDR2 YSYEKL. CDR3 coding DNA: TGCGCCAGCAGCCCCTTCGAGGCCTATGGCTACACCTTC. Translating it yields CASSPFEAYGYTF.

The chain couples TRBV5-6 to TRBJ2-1; D might be TRBD1 (5 bases). The CDR3 sequence is 13 residues long. V dropped 6 bases and J dropped 9 bases, with 16 bases sitting between them. Germline V gene lookup returns CDR1 SGHDT and CDR2 YYEEEE. Here the CDR3 reads CASTRVSSREQFF. CDR3 DNA sequence: TGTGCCAGCACCAGGGTCTCCTCCCGTGAGCAGTTCTTC.